This T cell receptor (beta chain) was sequenced in a study of cytomegalovirus exposure and HLA in healthy donors. Across the whole study: Early released data had around 79 million unique TCRs, all coming from HLA-typed donors. In terms of ancestry, the Caucasian-associated cluster contained 75% to 90% of the approximately 430 genotyped donors.

This CDR3 has 16 residues. Looked up from germline, CDR1 is MNHEY and CDR2 is SMNVEV (reference sequence). V was trimmed by 3 bases and J by 2 bases, leaving 15 bases between them. 60 Vbeta and 13 Jbeta primers were used in PCR. Sequenced by immunoSEQ multiplex PCR; TCRdb stores in-frame clones only, minus some. The table records around 160,000 clones, around three quarters of them present only once. This chain uses TRBV27 with TRBJ2-3; D remains unclear. This TCR was recovered from a woman aged 35 to 49 in good health and CMV-seronegative. Sequenced sample: PBMCs. In DNA, the CDR3 is TGTGCCAGCAGTTTTGGCGGTGTCTCTTTCACAGATACGCAGTATTTT. Its protein product is CASSFGGVSFTDTQYF.